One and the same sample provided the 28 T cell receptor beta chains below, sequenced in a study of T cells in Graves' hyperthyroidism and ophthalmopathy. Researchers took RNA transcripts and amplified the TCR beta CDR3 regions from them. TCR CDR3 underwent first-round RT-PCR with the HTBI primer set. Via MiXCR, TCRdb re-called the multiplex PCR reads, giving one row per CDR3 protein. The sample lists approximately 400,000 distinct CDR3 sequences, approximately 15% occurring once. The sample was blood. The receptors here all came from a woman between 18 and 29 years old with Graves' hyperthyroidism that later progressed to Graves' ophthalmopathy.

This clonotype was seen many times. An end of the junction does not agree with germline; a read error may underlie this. CDR3 nucleotide sequence: TGTGCCAGCAGCTTAGGCCGGAGCTCCTACAATGAGCAGTTCTTC. Protein sequence: CASSLGRSSYNEQFF. The rearrangement uses TRBV5-1 and TRBJ2-1; no clear D gene. CDR1 is SGHRS and CDR2 is YFSETQ in the germline V gene. This CDR3 is built from 15 residues.

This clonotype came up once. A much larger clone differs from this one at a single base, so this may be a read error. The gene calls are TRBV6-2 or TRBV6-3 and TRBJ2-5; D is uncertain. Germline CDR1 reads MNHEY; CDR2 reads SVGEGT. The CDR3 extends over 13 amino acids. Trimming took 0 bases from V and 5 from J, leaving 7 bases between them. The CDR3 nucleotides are TGTGCCAGCAGTTACTCCCCTCTGGAGACCCAGTACTTC. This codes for CASSYSPLETQYF.

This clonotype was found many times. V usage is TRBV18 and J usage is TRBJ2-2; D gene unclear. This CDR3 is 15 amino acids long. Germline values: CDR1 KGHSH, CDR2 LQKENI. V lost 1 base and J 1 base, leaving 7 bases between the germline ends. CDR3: CASSPLTGNTGELFF. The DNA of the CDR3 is TGTGCCAGCTCACCACTCACTGGGAACACCGGGGAGCTGTTTTTT.

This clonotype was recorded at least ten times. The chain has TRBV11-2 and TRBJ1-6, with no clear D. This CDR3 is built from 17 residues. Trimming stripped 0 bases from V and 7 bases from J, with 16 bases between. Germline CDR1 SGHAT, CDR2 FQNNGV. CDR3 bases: TGTGCCAGCAGCTTAGATCTACAGACCGTGGGAAATTCACCCCTCCACTTT. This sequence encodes CASSLDLQTVGNSPLHF.

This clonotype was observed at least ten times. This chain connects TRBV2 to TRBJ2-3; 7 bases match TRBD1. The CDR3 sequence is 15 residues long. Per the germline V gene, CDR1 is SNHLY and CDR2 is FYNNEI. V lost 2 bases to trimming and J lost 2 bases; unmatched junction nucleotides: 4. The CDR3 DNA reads TGTGCCAGCAGTGAATCGAAGGGGGCCACAGATACGCAGTATTTT. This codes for CASSESKGATDTQYF.

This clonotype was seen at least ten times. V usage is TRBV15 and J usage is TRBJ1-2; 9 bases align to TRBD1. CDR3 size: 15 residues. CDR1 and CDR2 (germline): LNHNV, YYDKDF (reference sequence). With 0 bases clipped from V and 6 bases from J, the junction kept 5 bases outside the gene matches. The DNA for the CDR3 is TGTGCCACCAGCAGAGAACAGGGGGCCCGGAATGGCTACACCTTC. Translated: CATSREQGARNGYTF.

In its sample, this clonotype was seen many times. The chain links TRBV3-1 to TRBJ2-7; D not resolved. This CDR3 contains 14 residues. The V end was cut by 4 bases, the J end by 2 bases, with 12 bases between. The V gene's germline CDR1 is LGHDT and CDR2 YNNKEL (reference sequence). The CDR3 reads CASSLGRLAYEQYF. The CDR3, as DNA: TGTGCCAGCAGCCTAGGGCGTCTCGCCTACGAGCAGTACTTC.

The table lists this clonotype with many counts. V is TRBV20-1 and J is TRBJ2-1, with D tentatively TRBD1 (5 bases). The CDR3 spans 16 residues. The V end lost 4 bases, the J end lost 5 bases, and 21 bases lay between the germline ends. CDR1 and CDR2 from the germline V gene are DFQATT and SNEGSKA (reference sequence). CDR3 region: CSATRWSGMANNEQFF. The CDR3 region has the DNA TGCAGTGCTACCCGGTGGTCAGGGATGGCAAACAATGAGCAGTTCTTC.

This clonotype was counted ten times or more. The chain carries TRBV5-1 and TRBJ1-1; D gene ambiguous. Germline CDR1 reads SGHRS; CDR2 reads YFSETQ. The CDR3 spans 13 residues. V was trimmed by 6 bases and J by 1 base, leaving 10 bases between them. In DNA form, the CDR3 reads TGCGCCAGCACCCCGGTGGGGAACACTGAAGCTTTCTTT. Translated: CASTPVGNTEAFF.

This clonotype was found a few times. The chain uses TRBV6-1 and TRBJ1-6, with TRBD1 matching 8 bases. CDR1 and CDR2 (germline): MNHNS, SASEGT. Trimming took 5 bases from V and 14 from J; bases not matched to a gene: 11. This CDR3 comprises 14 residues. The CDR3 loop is CASSFRGPIGSLHF. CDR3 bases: TGTGCCAGCAGTTTCAGGGGGCCCATCGGATCCCTCCACTTT.

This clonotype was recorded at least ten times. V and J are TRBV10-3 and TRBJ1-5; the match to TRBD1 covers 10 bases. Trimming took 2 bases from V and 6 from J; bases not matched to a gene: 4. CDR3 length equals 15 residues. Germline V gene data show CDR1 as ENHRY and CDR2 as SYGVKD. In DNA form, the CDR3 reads TGTGCCATCAGTGAGCGGACAGGGGGGGCTCAGCCCCAGCATTTT. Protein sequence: CAISERTGGAQPQHF.

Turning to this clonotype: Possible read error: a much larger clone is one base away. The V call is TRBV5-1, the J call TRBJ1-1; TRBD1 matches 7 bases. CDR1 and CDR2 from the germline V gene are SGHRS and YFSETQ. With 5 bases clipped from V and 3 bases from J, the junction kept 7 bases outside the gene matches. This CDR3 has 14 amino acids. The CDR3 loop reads CASRGTTGDTEAFF. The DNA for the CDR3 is TGCGCCAGCAGGGGGACCACAGGGGACACTGAAGCTTTCTTT. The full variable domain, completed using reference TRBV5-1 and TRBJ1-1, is KAGVTQTPRYLIKTRGQQVTLSCSPISGHRSVSWYQQTPGQGLQFLFEYFSETQRNKGNFPGRFSGRQFSNSRSEMNVSTLELGDSALYLCASRGTTGDTEAFFGQGTRLTVV.

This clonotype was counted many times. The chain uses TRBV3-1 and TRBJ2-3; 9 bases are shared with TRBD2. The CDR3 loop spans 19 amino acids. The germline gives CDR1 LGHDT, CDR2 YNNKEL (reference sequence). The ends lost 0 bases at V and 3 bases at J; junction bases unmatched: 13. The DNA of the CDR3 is TGTGCCAGCAGCCAAGATCCCAAGGACATTAGCGGGAGTACAGATACGCAGTATTTT. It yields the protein CASSQDPKDISGSTDTQYF.

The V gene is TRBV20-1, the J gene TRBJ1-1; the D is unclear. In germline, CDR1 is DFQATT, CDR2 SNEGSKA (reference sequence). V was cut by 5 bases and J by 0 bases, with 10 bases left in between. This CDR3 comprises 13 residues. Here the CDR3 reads CSADRIVNTEAFF. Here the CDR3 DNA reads TGCAGTGCTGACCGGATAGTGAACACTGAAGCTTTCTTT.

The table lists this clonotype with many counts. The CDR3 bases are TGTGCTAGTGGTCCTTTGAGGACAGATCCAAACGAGCAGTACTTC. Its translation: CASGPLRTDPNEQYF. This chain joins TRBV12-5 and TRBJ2-7; TRBD1 might be the D (6 bases). Germline lookup yields CDR1 LGHNT and CDR2 FRNRAP. The V gene lost 5 bases and the J gene lost 5 bases, with 19 bases spanning the gap. The CDR3 sequence is 15 residues long.

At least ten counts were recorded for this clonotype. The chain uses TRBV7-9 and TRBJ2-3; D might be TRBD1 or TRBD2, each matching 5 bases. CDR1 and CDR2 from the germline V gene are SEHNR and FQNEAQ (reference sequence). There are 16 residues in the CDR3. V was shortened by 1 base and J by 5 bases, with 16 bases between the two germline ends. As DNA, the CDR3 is TGTGCCAGCAGCTTAGGAGGGGCATCCTCTGGAGATACGCAGTATTTT. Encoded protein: CASSLGGASSGDTQYF.

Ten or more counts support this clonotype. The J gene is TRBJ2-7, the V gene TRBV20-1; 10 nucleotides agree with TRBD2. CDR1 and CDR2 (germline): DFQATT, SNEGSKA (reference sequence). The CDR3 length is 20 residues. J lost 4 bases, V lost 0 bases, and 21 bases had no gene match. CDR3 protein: CSAREQRTGSPGLAPYEQYF. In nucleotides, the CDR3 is TGCAGTGCTAGAGAGCAACGGACAGGGAGTCCGGGACTAGCGCCATACGAGCAGTACTTC.

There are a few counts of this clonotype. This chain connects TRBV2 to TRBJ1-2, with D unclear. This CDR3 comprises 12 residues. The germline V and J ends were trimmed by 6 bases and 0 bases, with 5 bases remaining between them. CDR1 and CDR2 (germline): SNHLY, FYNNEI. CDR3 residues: CASREANYGYTF. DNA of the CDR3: TGTGCCAGCAGAGAGGCTAACTATGGCTACACCTTC.

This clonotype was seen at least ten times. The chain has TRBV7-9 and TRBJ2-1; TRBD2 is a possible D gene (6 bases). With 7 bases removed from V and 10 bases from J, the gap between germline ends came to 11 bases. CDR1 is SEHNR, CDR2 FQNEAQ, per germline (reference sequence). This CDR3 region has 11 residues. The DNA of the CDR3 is TGTGCCAGCACTCCGCGGGAAGAGCAGTTCTTC. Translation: CASTPREEQFF.

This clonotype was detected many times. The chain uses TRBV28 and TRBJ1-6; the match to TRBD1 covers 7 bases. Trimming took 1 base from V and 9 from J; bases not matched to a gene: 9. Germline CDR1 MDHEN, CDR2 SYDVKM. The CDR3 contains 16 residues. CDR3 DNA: TGTGCCAGCAGTTTATCCTATACAGGGGCGAGTTCACCCCTCCACTTT. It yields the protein CASSLSYTGASSPLHF. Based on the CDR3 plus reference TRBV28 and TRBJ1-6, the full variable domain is DVKVTQSSRYLVKRTGEKVFLECVQDMDHENMFWYRQDPGLGLRLIYFSYDVKMKEKGDIPEGYSVSREKKERFSLILESASTNQTSMYLCASSLSYTGASSPLHFGNGTRLTVT.

CDR3 residues: CATWGRGKNTGELFF. Written as DNA, the CDR3 is TGTGCCACCTGGGGGCGGGGGAAGAACACCGGGGAGCTGTTTTTT. The chain has TRBV6-1 and TRBJ2-2, with a tentative D call TRBD2 (7 bases). Germline CDR1 MNHNS, CDR2 SASEGT. The CDR3 spans 15 residues. Trimming shortened V by 10 bases and J by 1 base, and 16 bases separated the two germline ends.

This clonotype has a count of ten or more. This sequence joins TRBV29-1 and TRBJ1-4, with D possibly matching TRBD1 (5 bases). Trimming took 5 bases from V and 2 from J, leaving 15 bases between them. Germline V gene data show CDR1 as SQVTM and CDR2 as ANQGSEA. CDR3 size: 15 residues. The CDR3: CSVRSTKGTNEKLFF. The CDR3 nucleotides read TGCAGCGTTCGGTCGACAAAGGGGACTAATGAAAAACTGTTTTTT. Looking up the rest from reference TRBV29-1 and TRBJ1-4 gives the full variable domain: SAVISQKPSRDICQRGTSLTIQCQVDSQVTMMFWYRQQPGQSLTLIATANQGSEATYESGFVIDKFPISRPNLTFSTLTVSNMSPEDSSIYLCSVRSTKGTNEKLFFGSGTQLSVL.

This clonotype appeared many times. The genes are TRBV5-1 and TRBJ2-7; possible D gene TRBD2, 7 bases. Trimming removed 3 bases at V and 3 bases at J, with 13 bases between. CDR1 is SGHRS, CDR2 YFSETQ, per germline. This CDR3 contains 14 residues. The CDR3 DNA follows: TGCGCCAGCAGCTCGCGGGGAGGGGGCTACGAGCAGTACTTC. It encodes CASSSRGGGYEQYF.

CDR3 sequence reads: CATSRQGYEQYF. DNA for the CDR3: TGTGCCACCAGCAGACAGGGCTACGAGCAGTACTTC. The chain carries TRBV15 and TRBJ2-7, with a possible D match to TRBD1 (5 bases). This CDR3 spans 12 amino acids. Germline V lookup: CDR1 LNHNV, CDR2 YYDKDF (reference sequence). V was clipped by 2 bases and J by 3 bases, with 5 bases between them.

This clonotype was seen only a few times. The CDR3 loop reads CASSEWAGSYGYTF. In nucleotides, the CDR3 is TGTGCCAGCAGTGAATGGGCAGGTAGCTATGGCTACACCTTC. The gene calls are TRBV2 and TRBJ1-2, with unresolved D. The CDR3 is 14 amino acids. The ends were cut back, 2 bases at V and 4 bases at J, with 11 bases in the middle. Germline values: CDR1 SNHLY, CDR2 FYNNEI.

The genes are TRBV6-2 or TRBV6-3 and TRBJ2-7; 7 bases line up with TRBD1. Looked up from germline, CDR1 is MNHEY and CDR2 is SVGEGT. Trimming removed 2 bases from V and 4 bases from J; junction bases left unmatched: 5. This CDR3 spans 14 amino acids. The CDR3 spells CASSYTGRGYEQYF. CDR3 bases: TGTGCCAGCAGTTACACGGGCAGGGGGTACGAGCAGTACTTC.

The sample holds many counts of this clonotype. For the CDR3, the DNA is TGCAGTGCTAGCGACCCTAGCACAGATACGCAGTATTTT. Its translation is CSASDPSTDTQYF. This chain joins TRBV20-1 and TRBJ2-3; D not certain. The germline CDR1 and CDR2 sequences are DFQATT and SNEGSKA (reference sequence). V was clipped by 3 bases and J by 0 bases, with 7 bases between them. There are 13 residues in the CDR3.

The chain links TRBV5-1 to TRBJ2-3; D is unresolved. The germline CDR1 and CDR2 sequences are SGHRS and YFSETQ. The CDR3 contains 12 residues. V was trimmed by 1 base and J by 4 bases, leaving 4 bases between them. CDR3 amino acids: CASSLTPDTQYF. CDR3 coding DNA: TGCGCCAGCAGCTTGACTCCAGATACGCAGTATTTT.